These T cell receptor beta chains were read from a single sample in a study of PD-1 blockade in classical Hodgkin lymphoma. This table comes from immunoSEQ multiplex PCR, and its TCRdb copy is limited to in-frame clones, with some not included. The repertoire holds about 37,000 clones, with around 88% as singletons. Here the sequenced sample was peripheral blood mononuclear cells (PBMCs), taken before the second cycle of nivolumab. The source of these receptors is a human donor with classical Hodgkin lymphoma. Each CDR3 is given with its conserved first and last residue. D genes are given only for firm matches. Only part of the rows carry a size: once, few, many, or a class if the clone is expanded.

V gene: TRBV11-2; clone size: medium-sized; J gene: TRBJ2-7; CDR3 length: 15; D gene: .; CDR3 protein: CASSAGWARSYEQYF; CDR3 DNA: TGTGCCAGCAGTGCGGGCTGGGCGCGCTCCTACGAGCAGTACTTC
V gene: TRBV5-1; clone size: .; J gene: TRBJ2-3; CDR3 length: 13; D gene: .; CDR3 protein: CASSLEGTDTQYF; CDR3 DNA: TGCGCCAGCAGCCTGGAGGGTACAGATACGCAGTATTTT
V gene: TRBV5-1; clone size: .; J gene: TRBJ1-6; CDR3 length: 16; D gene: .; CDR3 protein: CASSSTTPGADSPLHF; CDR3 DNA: TGCGCCAGCAGCTCGACCACCCCCGGGGCGGATTCACCCCTCCACTTT
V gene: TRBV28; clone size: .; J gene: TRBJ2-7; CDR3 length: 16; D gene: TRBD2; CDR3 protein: CASSSGSGLAGFEQYF; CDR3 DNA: TGTGCCAGCAGTTCCGGATCCGGACTAGCGGGATTTGAGCAGTACTTC
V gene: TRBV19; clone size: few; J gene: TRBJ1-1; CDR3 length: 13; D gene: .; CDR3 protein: CASSILRMAEAFF; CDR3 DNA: TGTGCCAGTAGTATTTTAAGGATGGCTGAAGCTTTCTTT
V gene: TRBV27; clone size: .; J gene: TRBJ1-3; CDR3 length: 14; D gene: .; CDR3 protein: CASSPLGAENTIYF; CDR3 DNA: TGTGCCAGCAGCCCTTTAGGAGCTGAAAACACCATATATTTT
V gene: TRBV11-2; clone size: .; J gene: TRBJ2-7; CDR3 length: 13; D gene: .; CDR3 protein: CASSLGVTAEQYF; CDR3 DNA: TGTGCCAGCAGCTTAGGGGTTACGGCCGAGCAGTACTTC
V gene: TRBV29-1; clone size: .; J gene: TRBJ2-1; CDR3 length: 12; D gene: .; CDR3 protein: CSVEGGWNEQFF; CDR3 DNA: TGCAGCGTTGAAGGGGGTTGGAATGAGCAGTTCTTC
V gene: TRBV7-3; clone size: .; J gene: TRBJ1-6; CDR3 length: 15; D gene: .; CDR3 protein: CASSFSGTNNSPLHF; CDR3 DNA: TGTGCCAGCAGCTTTTCCGGGACGAATAATTCACCCCTCCACTTT
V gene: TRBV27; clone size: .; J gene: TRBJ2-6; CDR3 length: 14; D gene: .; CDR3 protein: CASRSRGGANVLTF; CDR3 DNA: TGTGCCAGCAGATCCCGGGGTGGGGCCAACGTCCTGACTTTC
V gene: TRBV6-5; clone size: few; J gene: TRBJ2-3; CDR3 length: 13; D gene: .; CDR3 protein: CASSYSGTDTQYF; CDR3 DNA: TGTGCCAGCAGTTACTCTGGCACAGATACGCAGTATTTT
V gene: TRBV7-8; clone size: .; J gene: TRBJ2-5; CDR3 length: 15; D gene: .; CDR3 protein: CASSRIGTQQETQYF; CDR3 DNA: TGTGCCAGCAGCCGTATCGGGACACAGCAAGAGACCCAGTACTTC
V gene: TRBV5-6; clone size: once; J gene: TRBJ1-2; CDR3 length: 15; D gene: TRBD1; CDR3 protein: CASSLDRDSLYGYTF; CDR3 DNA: TGTGCCAGCAGCCTGGACAGGGATTCTCTCTATGGCTACACCTTC
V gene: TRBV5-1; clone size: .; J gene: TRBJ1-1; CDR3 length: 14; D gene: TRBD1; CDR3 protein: CASSLDGGQGASPF; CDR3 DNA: TGCGCCAGCAGCTTGGACGGGGGACAGGGGGCCTCACCGTTT
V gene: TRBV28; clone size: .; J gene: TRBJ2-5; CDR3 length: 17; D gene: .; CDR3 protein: CASSFSFRGAGKETQYF; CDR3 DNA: TGTGCCAGCAGTTTCTCTTTCAGGGGGGCAGGGAAGGAGACCCAGTACTTC
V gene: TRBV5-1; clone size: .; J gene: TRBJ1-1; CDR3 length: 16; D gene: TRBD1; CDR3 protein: CASSLSGTAMNTEAFF; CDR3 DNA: TGCGCCAGCAGCTTGAGTGGGACAGCTATGAACACTGAAGCTTTCTTT
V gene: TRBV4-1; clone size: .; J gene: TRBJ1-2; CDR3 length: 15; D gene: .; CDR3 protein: CASSQVGGSNYGYTF; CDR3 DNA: TGCGCCAGCAGCCAAGTGGGCGGAAGTAACTATGGCTACACCTTC
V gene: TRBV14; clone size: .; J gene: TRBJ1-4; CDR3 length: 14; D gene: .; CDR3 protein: CASSRNRVEEKLFF; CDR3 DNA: TGTGCCAGCAGTCGTAACAGGGTTGAAGAAAAACTGTTTTTT
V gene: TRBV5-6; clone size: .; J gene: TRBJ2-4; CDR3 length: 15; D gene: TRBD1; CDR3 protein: CASSPTGKAKNIQYF; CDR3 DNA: TGTGCCAGCAGTCCGACAGGGAAGGCCAAAAACATTCAGTACTTC
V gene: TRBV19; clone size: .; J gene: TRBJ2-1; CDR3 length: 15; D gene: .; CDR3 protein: CASSIAGLRVDEQFF; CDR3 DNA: TGTGCCAGTAGTATAGCAGGGCTACGGGTCGATGAGCAGTTCTTC